What follows are 6 T cell receptor beta chains derived from one specimen sequenced in a study of regulatory T cells in long-lasting Graves disease (dated by TCRdb to the early 2020s). Library generation was performed with multiplex PCR. TCRdb names Illumina HiSeq 4000 as the instrument used. iRepertoire HTBI primers and Arm-PCR amplification of CDR3 regions were used to construct TCR beta libraries. The public sequencing data were trimmed at Q25 with fastp and processed into clonotypes with MiXCR by TCRdb, which kept only in-frame beta chains. All rows with the same CDR3 protein become a single entry with the most common DNA and genes. The sample profile shows 300,000 to 400,000 distinct CDR3 sequences; 15% to 20% of them were found once. The ten largest clones represent about 40% of the sample. According to the study, the label for this sample's time point signals: newly diagnosed GD, antithyroid drugs for less than 3 months. For both TCR sequencing and RNA sequencing, RNA was extracted from PBMCs in TRIzol.

Sample: peripheral blood mononuclear cells (PBMCs), taken at new diagnosis, from a patient treated with antithyroid drugs. The receptors were gathered from a female donor with Graves disease.

This clonotype came up many times. The chain recombines TRBV6-5 with TRBJ1-2; 7 bases match TRBD1. Unmatched junction bases numbered 5, after V lost 0 bases and J lost 4 bases. CDR3 size: 15 residues. The germline gives CDR1 MNHEY, CDR2 SVGAGI. CDR3 sequence (DNA): TGTGCCAGCAGTTACTCGGAGACAGGGTCCTATGGCTACACCTTC. It translates to CASSYSETGSYGYTF.

About this clonotype: Compared with germline, one end of the junction differs, possibly owing to a read error. The chain combines TRBV12-3 or TRBV12-4 with TRBJ2-7; no clear D. This CDR3 region has 14 residues. The CDR3 DNA is TGTGCCATCAGTGATTTGCAGGAGCCCTACGAGCAGTACTTC. It specifies CAISDLQEPYEQYF.

The chain has TRBV9 and TRBJ1-3; no clear D. Per the germline V gene, CDR1 is SGDLS and CDR2 is YYNGEE. With 4 bases removed from V and 0 bases from J, the gap between germline ends came to 11 bases. The CDR3 is 15 amino acids. CDR3 nucleotide sequence: TGTGCCAGCAGCACCGGACCGAGCTCTGGAAACACCATATATTTT. Translation: CASSTGPSSGNTIYF.

This clonotype was detected only a few times. This chain joins TRBV6-1 and TRBJ2-7; 8 bases match TRBD1. V was pared by 5 bases and J by 2 bases, with 8 bases of the junction left unmatched. The CDR3 spans 15 residues. Germline V lookup: CDR1 MNHNS, CDR2 SASEGT. CDR3 residues: CASSKTGTGTYEQYF. The CDR3 DNA sequence: TGTGCCAGCAGTAAAACCGGGACAGGCACCTACGAGCAGTACTTC.

Many counts were recorded for this clonotype. A much larger clonotype is one base distant, so this may be a read error. The chain recombines TRBV11-1 with TRBJ1-1; tentatively, D is TRBD1 (6 bases). The germline V gene encodes CDR1 SGHAT and CDR2 FQDESV (reference sequence). This CDR3 has 14 amino acids. The CDR3 loop is CASSLGTGNTEALF. The DNA of the CDR3 is TGTGCCAGCAGCTTAGGTACAGGGAACACTGAAGCTCTCTTT.

The sample holds many counts of this clonotype. This chain uses TRBV28 with TRBJ2-2, with 7 bases matching TRBD2. This CDR3 region has 16 residues. CDR1 is MDHEN, CDR2 SYDVKM, per germline. After removal of 6 bases from V and 2 bases from J, the junction contained 9 bases not matched to a gene. CDR3 in DNA: TGTGCCAGCAGACCGCCGGGACTACCCAACACCGGGGAGCTGTTTTTT. Its protein product is CASRPPGLPNTGELFF.